A selection of T cell receptor beta chains follows, all from one sample in a study of blood T cells in healthy people across ages. TCRdb passed the 5' RACE reads through MiXCR, listing each CDR3 protein once. Here the sample spans about 970,000 distinct CDR3 sequences, roughly 50% being singletons. Sequenced sample: blood. The receptors come from a woman in her fifties or sixties in good health. The CDR3 runs from the conserved cysteine through the conserved F or W.

V: TRBV10-3
J: TRBJ2-7
CDR3: CAIKMTSGSNEQYF

V: TRBV13
J: TRBJ2-7
CDR3: CASSLGGSGAILQYF

V: TRBV27
J: -
CDR3: CASSIRITGGQETQYF

V: TRBV10-3
J: TRBJ2-1
CDR3: CAIGPGREVNEQFF

V: TRBV29-1
J: TRBJ2-1
CDR3: CSAIPTYHNEQFF

V: TRBV4-2
J: TRBJ2-3
CDR3: CASSQGGQGSYPSTDTQYF

V: TRBV10-3
J: TRBJ2-7
CDR3: CAIRNPELYEQYF

V: TRBV27
J: TRBJ2-6
CDR3: CASSLLQSSGANVLTF

V: TRBV29-1
J: TRBJ2-7
CDR3: CSVEKSSYEQYF

V: TRBV28
J: TRBJ2-5
CDR3: CASSLHRDQETQYF

V: TRBV28
J: TRBJ1-5
CDR3: CASTLAGSLGQPQNF

V: TRBV20-1
J: TRBJ1-2
CDR3: CSARRTREGYTF

V: TRBV15
J: TRBJ2-5
CDR3: CAASMGSGGFETQYF

V: TRBV7-9
J: TRBJ2-1
CDR3: CASPEDRDVNNEQFF

V: TRBV5-1
J: TRBJ1-1
CDR3: CASSSQLGAEAFF

V: TRBV5-1
J: TRBJ2-3
CDR3: CASSSGTHTQYF

V: TRBV2
J: TRBJ2-4
CDR3: CASSVRDNRNIQYF

V: TRBV10-3
J: TRBJ1-5
CDR3: CAISDEVNQPQHF

V: TRBV4-2
J: TRBJ2-4
CDR3: CASSQASGEGRYIQYF

V: TRBV27
J: TRBJ2-3
CDR3: CASSKTSTSTDTQYF

V: TRBV20-1
J: TRBJ2-1
CDR3: CSARVRTRRDEQFF

V: TRBV28
J: TRBJ2-1
CDR3: CASSFPTSGSEDEQFF

V: TRBV29-1
J: TRBJ2-7
CDR3: CSAFINEQYF

V: TRBV28
J: TRBJ2-7
CDR3: CASRVAGRGSYEQYF

V: TRBV6-6
J: TRBJ2-7
CDR3: CASSYGTEVTYEQYF

V: TRBV20-1
J: TRBJ2-1
CDR3: CSAPRSGKREDYNEQFF

V: TRBV11-2
J: TRBJ2-1
CDR3: CASSTRSRGNEQFF

V: TRBV4-1
J: TRBJ2-2
CDR3: CASSQVRWNTGELFF

V: TRBV29-1
J: TRBJ2-2
CDR3: CSVKANLAGGTGELFF

V: TRBV20-1
J: -
CDR3: CSASWDADSYEQYF